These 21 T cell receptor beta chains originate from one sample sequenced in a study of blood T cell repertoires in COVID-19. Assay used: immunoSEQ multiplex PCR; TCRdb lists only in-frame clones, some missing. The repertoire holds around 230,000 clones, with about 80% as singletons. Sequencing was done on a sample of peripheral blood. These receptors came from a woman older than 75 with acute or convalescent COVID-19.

Written as DNA, the CDR3 is TGTGCCAGCCCCAAGGGGGACAGGGCCCCCTTAGCACCGAGCCACGATGGCGGCTACACCTTC. The encoded protein is CASPKGDRAPLAPSHDGGYTF. This chain links TRBV21-1 with TRBJ1-2; the table names TRBD1, a call not compared with the DNA. TRBV21-1 counts as a pseudogene. The CDR3 runs to 21 residues.

The CDR3 DNA follows: TGTGCCAGCAGCTTGAGGGTTAGGGAGGGCGCCGGGGAGCTGTTTTTT. Translating it yields CASSLRVREGAGELFF. The chain has TRBV5-6 and TRBJ2-2; 7 bases fit TRBD2. Germline CDR1 SGHDT, CDR2 YYEEEE. The V and J ends lost 1 base and 6 bases, in that order; junction bases with no gene match: 9. This CDR3 contains 16 residues.

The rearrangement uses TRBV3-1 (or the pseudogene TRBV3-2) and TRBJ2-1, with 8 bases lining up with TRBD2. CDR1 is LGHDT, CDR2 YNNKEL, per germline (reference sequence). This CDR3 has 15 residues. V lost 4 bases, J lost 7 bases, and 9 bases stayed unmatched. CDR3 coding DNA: TGTGCCAGCAGCCCTTCGACGGGGGGGAAGAATGAGCAGTTCTTC. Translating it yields CASSPSTGGKNEQFF.

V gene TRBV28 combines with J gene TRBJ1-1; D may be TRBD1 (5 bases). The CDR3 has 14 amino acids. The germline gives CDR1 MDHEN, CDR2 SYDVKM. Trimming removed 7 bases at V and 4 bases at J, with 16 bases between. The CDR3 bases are TGTGCCAGCACCACGGGGGGGGTTCGCACTGAAGCTTTCTTT. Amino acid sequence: CASTTGGVRTEAFF.

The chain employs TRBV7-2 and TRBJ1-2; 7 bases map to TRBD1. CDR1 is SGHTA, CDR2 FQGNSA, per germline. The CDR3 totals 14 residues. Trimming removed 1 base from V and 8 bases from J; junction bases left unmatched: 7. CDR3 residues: CASSLGGGAKGYTF. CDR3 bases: TGTGCCAGCAGCTTAGGAGGGGGCGCGAAAGGCTACACCTTC.

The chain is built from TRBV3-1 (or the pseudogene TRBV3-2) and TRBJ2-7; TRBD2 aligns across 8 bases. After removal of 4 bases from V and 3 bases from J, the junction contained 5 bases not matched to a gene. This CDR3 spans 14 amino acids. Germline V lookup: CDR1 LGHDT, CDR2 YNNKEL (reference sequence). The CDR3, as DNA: TGTGCCAGCAGCCGAAGCGGGGGTGACTACGAGCAGTACTTC. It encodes CASSRSGGDYEQYF.

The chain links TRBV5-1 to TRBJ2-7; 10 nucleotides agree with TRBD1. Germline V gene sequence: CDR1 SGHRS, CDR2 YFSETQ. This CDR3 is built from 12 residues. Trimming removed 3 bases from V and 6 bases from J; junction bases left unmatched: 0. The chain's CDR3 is CASSWTGGEQYF. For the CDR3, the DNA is TGCGCCAGCAGCTGGACAGGGGGCGAGCAGTACTTC.

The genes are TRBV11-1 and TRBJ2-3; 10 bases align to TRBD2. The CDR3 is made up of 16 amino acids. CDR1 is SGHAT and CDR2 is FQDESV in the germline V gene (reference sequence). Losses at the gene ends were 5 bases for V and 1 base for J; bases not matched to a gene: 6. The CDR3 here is CASSPGGLAGTDTQYF. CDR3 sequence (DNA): TGTGCCAGCAGCCCAGGAGGACTAGCGGGCACAGATACGCAGTATTTT.

The chain's CDR3 is CASSDSPSGPFAGELFF. As DNA, the CDR3 is TGTGCCAGCAGTGACTCGCCTAGCGGCCCTTTTGCCGGGGAGCTGTTTTTT. The V and J genes are TRBV6-4 and TRBJ2-2; the match to TRBD2 covers 7 bases. The CDR3 length is 17 residues. Per the germline V gene, CDR1 is MRHNA and CDR2 is SNTAGT. V trimming: 0 bases; J trimming: 6 bases; junction bases outside the gene matches: 10.

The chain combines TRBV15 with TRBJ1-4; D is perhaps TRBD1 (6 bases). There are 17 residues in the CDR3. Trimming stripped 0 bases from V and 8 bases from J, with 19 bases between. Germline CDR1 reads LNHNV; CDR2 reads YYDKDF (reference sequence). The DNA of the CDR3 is TGTGCCACCAGCAGAGACCTTTGGACAGCTTTGGGGGAAAAACTGTTTTTT. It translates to CATSRDLWTALGEKLFF.

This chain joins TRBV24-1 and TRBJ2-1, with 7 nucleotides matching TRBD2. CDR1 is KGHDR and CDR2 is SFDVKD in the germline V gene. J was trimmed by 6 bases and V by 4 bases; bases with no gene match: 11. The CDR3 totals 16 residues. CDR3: CATSDPGRGTTNEQFF. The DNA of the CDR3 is TGTGCCACCAGTGACCCGGGGAGGGGAACCACCAATGAGCAGTTCTTC.

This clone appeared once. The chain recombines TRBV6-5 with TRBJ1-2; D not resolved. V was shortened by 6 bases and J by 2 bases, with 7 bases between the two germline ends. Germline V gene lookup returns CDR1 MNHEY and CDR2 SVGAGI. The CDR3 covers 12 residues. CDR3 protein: CASRQTNYGYTF. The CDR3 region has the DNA TGTGCCAGCAGACAGACGAACTATGGCTACACCTTC.

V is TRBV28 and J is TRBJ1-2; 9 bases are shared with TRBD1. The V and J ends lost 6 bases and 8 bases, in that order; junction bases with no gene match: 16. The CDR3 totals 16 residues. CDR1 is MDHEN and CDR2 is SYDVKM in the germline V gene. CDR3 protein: CASSRGIGQGLRGYTF. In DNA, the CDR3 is TGTGCCAGCAGCCGTGGGATTGGACAGGGGCTGAGAGGCTACACCTTC.

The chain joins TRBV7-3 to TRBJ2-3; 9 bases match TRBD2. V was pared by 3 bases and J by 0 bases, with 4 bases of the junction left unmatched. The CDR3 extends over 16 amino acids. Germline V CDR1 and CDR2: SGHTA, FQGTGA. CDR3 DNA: TGTGCCAGCAGCTTCCTTGCGGGGGGGAGCACAGATACGCAGTATTTT. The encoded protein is CASSFLAGGSTDTQYF.

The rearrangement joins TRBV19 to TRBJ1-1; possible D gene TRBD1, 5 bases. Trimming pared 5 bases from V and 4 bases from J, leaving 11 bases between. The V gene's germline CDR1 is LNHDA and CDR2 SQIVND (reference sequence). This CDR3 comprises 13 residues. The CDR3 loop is CASSLRVRTEAFF. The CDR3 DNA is TGTGCCAGTAGTCTCAGGGTACGCACTGAAGCTTTCTTT.

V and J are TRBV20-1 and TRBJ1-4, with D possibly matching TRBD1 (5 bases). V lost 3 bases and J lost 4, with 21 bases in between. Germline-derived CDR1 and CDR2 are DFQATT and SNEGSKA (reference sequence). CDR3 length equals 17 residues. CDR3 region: CSASFQGGYLGNEKLFF. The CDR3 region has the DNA TGCAGTGCTAGTTTTCAGGGCGGTTATTTGGGTAATGAAAAACTGTTTTTT.

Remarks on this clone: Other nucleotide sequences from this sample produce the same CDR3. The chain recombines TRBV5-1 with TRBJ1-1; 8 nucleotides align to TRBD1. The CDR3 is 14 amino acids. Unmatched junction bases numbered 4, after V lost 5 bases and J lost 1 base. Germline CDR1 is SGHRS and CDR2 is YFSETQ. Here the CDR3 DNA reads TGCGCCAGCAGTTCCGGGACAGGGAACACTGAAGCTTTCTTT. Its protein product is CASSSGTGNTEAFF.

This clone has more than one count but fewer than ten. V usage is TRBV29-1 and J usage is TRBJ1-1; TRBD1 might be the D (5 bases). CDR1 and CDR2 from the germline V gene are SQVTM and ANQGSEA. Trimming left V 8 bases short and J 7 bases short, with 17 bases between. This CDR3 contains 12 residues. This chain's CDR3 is CSPRGGEGEAFF. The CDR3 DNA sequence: TGCAGCCCCCGGGGGGGGGAGGGTGAAGCTTTCTTT.

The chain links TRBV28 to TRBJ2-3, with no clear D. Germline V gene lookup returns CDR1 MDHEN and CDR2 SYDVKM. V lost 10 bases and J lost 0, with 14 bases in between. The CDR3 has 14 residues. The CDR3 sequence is CAICGAKSTDTQYF. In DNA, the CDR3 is TGTGCCATCTGTGGAGCTAAAAGCACAGATACGCAGTATTTT.

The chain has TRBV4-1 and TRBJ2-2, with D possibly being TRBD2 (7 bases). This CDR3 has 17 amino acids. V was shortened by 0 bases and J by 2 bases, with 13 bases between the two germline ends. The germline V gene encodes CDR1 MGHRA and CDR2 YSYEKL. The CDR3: CASSQEGGGINTGELFF. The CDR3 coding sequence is TGCGCCAGCAGCCAAGAAGGGGGAGGGATTAACACCGGGGAGCTGTTTTTT.

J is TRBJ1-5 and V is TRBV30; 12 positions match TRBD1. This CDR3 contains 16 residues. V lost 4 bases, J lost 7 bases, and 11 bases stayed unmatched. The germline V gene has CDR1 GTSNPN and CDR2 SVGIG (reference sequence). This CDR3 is CAWNPPGTGGLQPQHF. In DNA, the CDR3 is TGTGCCTGGAACCCCCCCGGGACAGGGGGCTTGCAGCCCCAGCATTTT.